Listed here are 23 T cell receptor beta chains from one sample, sequenced in a study of Ad26.COV2.S vaccination and SARS-CoV-2 variants. Treatment of the sample: around 19 received Ad26.COV2.S at low or high dose, single or two shots; several received placebo; per-sample allocation not given. Following the first vaccine or placebo injection, samples were taken on day 63. Using immunoSEQ multiplex PCR, the repertoire was profiled, and TCRdb retains in-frame clones only, with some absent. The sample holds roughly 320,000 clones, around 81% seen once. The sample in question was peripheral blood, obtained in a trial of Ad26.COV2.S vaccine versus placebo. These receptors came from a person aged 18 to 65 who received the Ad26.COV2.S COVID-19 vaccine or a placebo.

The rearrangement links TRBV7-3 to TRBJ2-5; 7 bases match TRBD1. This CDR3 is 16 amino acids long. Trimming removed 5 bases from V and 4 bases from J; junction bases left unmatched: 13. Germline lookup yields CDR1 SGHTA and CDR2 FQGTGA. For the CDR3, the DNA is TGTGCCAGCAGCCCGACCTATGACAGGGAGAGAGAGACCCAGTACTTC. It encodes CASSPTYDRERETQYF.

The gene calls are TRBV28 and TRBJ1-6, with no clear D. The CDR3 is 16 residues long. CDR1 and CDR2 from the germline V gene are MDHEN and SYDVKM. Trimming left V 2 bases short and J 4 bases short, with 12 bases between. CDR3 loop: CASSLHTSPYNSPLHF. CDR3 in DNA: TGTGCCAGCAGTTTACACACCTCTCCTTATAATTCACCCCTCCACTTT.

There are a few counts of this clone. The chain combines TRBV7-3 with TRBJ1-2, with D hard to call. V was shortened by 8 bases and J by 0 bases, with 16 bases between the two germline ends. Germline lookup yields CDR1 SGHTA and CDR2 FQGTGA. The CDR3 length is 15 residues. CDR3: CASHRHILANYGYTF. CDR3 nucleotides: TGTGCCAGCCACAGACACATACTAGCTAACTATGGCTACACCTTC.

CDR3 residues: CASSFLLVNGELFF. CDR3 coding DNA: TGCGCCAGCAGCTTCCTACTAGTGAACGGGGAGCTGTTTTTT. The chain combines TRBV5-1 with TRBJ2-2, with D possibly TRBD2 on 5 matching bases. This CDR3 has 14 amino acids. The germline gives CDR1 SGHRS, CDR2 YFSETQ. The V end lost 2 bases, the J end lost 7 bases, and 12 bases lay between the germline ends.

The gene calls are TRBV7-6 and TRBJ2-2; D is perhaps TRBD2 (5 bases). V gave up 2 bases and J gave up 4 bases, with 17 bases separating them. The germline CDR1 and CDR2 sequences are SGHVS and FNYEAQ. The CDR3 extends over 17 amino acids. The CDR3 sequence is CASSLYGSGSGTGELFF. The CDR3 bases are TGTGCCAGCAGCTTATACGGCTCTGGGAGCGGCACCGGGGAGCTGTTTTTT.

This chain joins TRBV5-5 and TRBJ2-1; perhaps TRBD1 as D (6 bases). The CDR3 is 15 residues long. Germline V gene data show CDR1 as SGHKS and CDR2 as YYEKEE (reference sequence). Trimming cost V 4 bases and J 3 bases, with 14 bases left between them. CDR3 sequence reads: CASSPGQPNYNEQFF. CDR3 in DNA: TGTGCCAGCAGCCCTGGACAGCCTAACTACAATGAGCAGTTCTTC.

The rearrangement uses TRBV7-8 and TRBJ2-7; 7 positions match TRBD1. This CDR3 spans 15 amino acids. Germline CDR1 reads SGHVS; CDR2 reads FQNEAQ. Germline trimming cut 2 bases from V and 3 bases from J; bases unmatched to any gene: 7. The CDR3 sequence is CASSLSTGQHYEQYF. The CDR3 DNA follows: TGTGCCAGCAGCTTAAGTACGGGACAGCACTACGAGCAGTACTTC. Complete variable domain (other parts from reference TRBV7-8 and TRBJ2-7): GAGVSQSPRYKVAKRGQDVALRCDPISGHVSLFWYQQALGQGPEFLTYFQNEAQLDKSGLPSDRFFAERPEGSVSTLKIQRTQQEDSAVYLCASSLSTGQHYEQYFGPGTRLTVT.

The CDR3 is CASSSQRNTQETQYF. The CDR3 DNA sequence: TGTGCCAGCAGTTCCCAGCGGAATACCCAAGAGACCCAGTACTTC. The chain couples TRBV28 to TRBJ2-5, with D perhaps matching TRBD2 (5 bases). V shed 4 bases and J shed 1 base, with 13 bases lying between them. Germline V lookup: CDR1 MDHEN, CDR2 SYDVKM. This CDR3 contains 15 residues.

This chain links TRBV28 with TRBJ2-7; no reliable D call. Germline assignment: CDR1 MDHEN and CDR2 SYDVKM. Trimming removed 6 bases from V and 3 bases from J, with 9 bases in between. The length of the CDR3 is 12 residues. The DNA for the CDR3 is TGTGCCAGCAGCCGACGAGGCTACGAGCAGTACTTC. It codes for CASSRRGYEQYF.

The chain employs TRBV5-8 and TRBJ2-7; no firm D call. V lost 4 bases and J lost 3, with 8 bases in between. This CDR3 comprises 12 residues. CDR1 SGHTS and CDR2 YDEGEE come from the germline V gene. The CDR3 here is CASSRDNYEQYF. CDR3 in DNA: TGTGCCAGCAGCAGAGACAACTACGAGCAGTACTTC.

This rearrangement joins TRBV6-5 to TRBJ1-2; 8 bases map to TRBD1. This CDR3 has 15 residues. V dropped 7 bases and J dropped 0; count of bases not matched to a gene: 7. Germline V CDR1 and CDR2: MNHEY, SVGAGI. CDR3 sequence reads: CASTRTGRANYGYTF. The CDR3 nucleotides are TGTGCCAGCACTCGGACAGGGCGAGCTAACTATGGCTACACCTTC.

V and J are TRBV19 and TRBJ2-5; possibly TRBD1 for D (6 bases). The CDR3 length is 14 residues. From germline, CDR1 is LNHDA and CDR2 SQIVND (reference sequence). The germline V and J ends were trimmed by 4 bases and 2 bases, with 11 bases remaining between them. CDR3 sequence: CASSKNDRQETQYF. In nucleotides, the CDR3 is TGTGCCAGTAGTAAAAACGACAGGCAAGAGACCCAGTACTTC.

CDR3 DNA sequence: TGCGCCAGCAGAACCGGACTAGCGGGATATACGCAGTATTTT. Amino acid sequence: CASRTGLAGYTQYF. The V gene is TRBV10-1, the J gene TRBJ2-3, with 12 nucleotides matching TRBD2. Unmatched junction bases numbered 5, after V lost 6 bases and J lost 7 bases. CDR1 WNHNN and CDR2 SYGVQD come from the germline V gene (reference sequence). The CDR3 covers 14 residues.

The CDR3 reads CTSRIANEQYF. CDR3 DNA sequence: TGCACCAGCAGGATAGCGAACGAGCAGTACTTC. The gene calls are TRBV1 and TRBJ2-7; TRBD2, the table's D call, lacks a check against the DNA. TRBV1 is a recognized pseudogene. This CDR3 has 11 amino acids.

This sequence joins TRBV11-2 and TRBJ2-1, with 10 nucleotides matching TRBD2. CDR1 SGHAT and CDR2 FQNNGV come from the germline V gene. V lost 5 bases and J lost 4; bases outside the gene matches: 8. CDR3 length equals 16 residues. The CDR3 bases are TGTGCCAGCAGCCGAAGCGGGGGGGAACTTTACAATGAGCAGTTCTTC. This translates into CASSRSGGELYNEQFF.

The chain recombines TRBV5-1 with TRBJ2-7; TRBD2 matches 11 bases. Trimming took 2 bases from V and 0 from J; bases not matched to a gene: 4. The germline CDR1 and CDR2 sequences are SGHRS and YFSETQ. The CDR3 is made up of 16 amino acids. The CDR3 nucleotides are TGCGCCAGCAGCTTAACCCTAGCGGGGGGCTCCTACGAGCAGTACTTC. It is translated as CASSLTLAGGSYEQYF.

The chain carries TRBV7-8 and TRBJ1-6; a possible D gene is TRBD1 (6 bases). The germline V and J ends were trimmed by 5 bases and 4 bases, with 15 bases remaining between them. The CDR3 loop spans 16 amino acids. CDR1 SGHVS and CDR2 FQNEAQ come from the germline V gene. CDR3 sequence (DNA): TGTGCCAGCAGCATGGGACAAAGGTCTTATAATTCACCCCTCCACTTT. Amino acid sequence: CASSMGQRSYNSPLHF.

The rearrangement joins TRBV19 to TRBJ1-4; 11 positions agree with TRBD1. Losses at the gene ends were 9 bases for V and 7 bases for J; bases not matched to a gene: 4. The CDR3 runs 13 residues. Germline loops: CDR1 LNHDA, CDR2 SQIVND (reference sequence). This CDR3 is CASTGTGGEKLFF. The DNA of the CDR3 is TGTGCCAGCACCGGGACAGGGGGTGAAAAACTGTTTTTT. The full variable domain, rest sourced from reference TRBV19 and TRBJ1-4, is DGGITQSPKYLFRKEGQNVTLSCEQNLNHDAMYWYRQDPGQGLRLIYYSQIVNDFQKGDIAEGYSVSREKKESFPLTVTSAQKNPTAFYLCASTGTGGEKLFFGSGTQLSVL.

This clone was seen a few times. The CDR3 sequence is CASSPRAADEKLFF. CDR3 bases: TGTGCCAGCAGCCCCAGGGCGGCAGATGAAAAACTGTTTTTT. The genes are TRBV6-6 and TRBJ1-4; D perhaps matches TRBD1 (5 bases). Trimming took 6 bases from V and 6 from J, leaving 14 bases between them. The germline gives CDR1 MNHNY, CDR2 SVGAGI (reference sequence). This CDR3 is built from 14 residues.

The J gene is TRBJ2-5, the V gene TRBV15; D gene uncertain. Germline V CDR1 and CDR2: LNHNV, YYDKDF (reference sequence). V was cut by 5 bases and J by 1 base, with 8 bases left in between. This CDR3 comprises 13 residues. CDR3 region: CATSRSPQETQYF. CDR3 in DNA: TGTGCCACCAGCCGGAGCCCCCAAGAGACCCAGTACTTC.

This clone was seen only once. The chain has TRBV7-2 and TRBJ2-7, with a tentative D call TRBD2 (6 bases). Per germline, CDR1 SGHTA and CDR2 FQGNSA. CDR3 length equals 13 residues. V gave up 4 bases and J gave up 3 bases, with 10 bases separating them. The CDR3 DNA follows: TGTGCCAGCAGCTCGGGACTGAACTACGAGCAGTACTTC. It encodes CASSSGLNYEQYF.

The DNA for the CDR3 is TGTGCCAGCAGCTTAAGCGGAACCACTGAAGCTTTCTTT. Amino acid sequence: CASSLSGTTEAFF. The gene calls are TRBV11-3 and TRBJ1-1; D unclear. This CDR3 comprises 13 residues. V gave up 2 bases and J gave up 4 bases, with 8 bases separating them. The germline CDR1 and CDR2 sequences are SGHNT and YENEEA.

The chain has TRBV27 and TRBJ2-1; 9 bases agree with TRBD2. The trim removed 8 bases at V and 9 bases at J, leaving 17 bases unmatched. The CDR3 sequence is 16 residues long. Germline V gene lookup returns CDR1 MNHEY and CDR2 SMNVEV (reference sequence). The CDR3 DNA is TGTGCCAGCGGACGCGGTGTCGCGGGGGGGCCCGGTGAGCAGTTCTTC. It yields the protein CASGRGVAGGPGEQFF.